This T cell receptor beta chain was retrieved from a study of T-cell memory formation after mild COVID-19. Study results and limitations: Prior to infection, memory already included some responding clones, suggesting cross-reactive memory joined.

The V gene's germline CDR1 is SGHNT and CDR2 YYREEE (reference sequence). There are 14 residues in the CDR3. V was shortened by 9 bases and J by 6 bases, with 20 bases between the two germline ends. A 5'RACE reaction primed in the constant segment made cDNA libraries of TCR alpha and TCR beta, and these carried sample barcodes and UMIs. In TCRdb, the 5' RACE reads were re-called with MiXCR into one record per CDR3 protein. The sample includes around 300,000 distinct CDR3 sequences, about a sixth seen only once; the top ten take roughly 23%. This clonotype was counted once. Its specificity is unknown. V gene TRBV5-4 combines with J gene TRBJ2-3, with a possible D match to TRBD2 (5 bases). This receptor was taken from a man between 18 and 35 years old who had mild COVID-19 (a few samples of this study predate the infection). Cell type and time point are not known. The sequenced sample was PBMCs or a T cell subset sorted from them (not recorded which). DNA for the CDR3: TGTGCCACCACGAGAGCGGAAGGCGCGGATACGCAGTATTTT. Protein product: CATTRAEGADTQYF.